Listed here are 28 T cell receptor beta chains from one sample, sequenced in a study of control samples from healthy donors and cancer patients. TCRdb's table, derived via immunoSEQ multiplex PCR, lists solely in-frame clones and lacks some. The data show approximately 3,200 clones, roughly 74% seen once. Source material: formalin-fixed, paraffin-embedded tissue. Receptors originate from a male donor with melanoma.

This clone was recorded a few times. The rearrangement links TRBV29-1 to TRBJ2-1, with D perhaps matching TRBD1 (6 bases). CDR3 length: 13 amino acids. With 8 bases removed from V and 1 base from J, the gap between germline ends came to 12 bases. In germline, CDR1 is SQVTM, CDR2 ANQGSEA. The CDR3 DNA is TGCAGCTTTTTACAGGGTTCCTACAATGAGCAGTTCTTC. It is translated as CSFLQGSYNEQFF.

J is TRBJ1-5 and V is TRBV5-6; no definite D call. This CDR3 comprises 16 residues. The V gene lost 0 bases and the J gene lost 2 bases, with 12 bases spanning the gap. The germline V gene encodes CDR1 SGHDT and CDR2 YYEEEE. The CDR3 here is CASSLGAGGGNQPQHF. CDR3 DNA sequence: TGTGCCAGCAGCTTGGGGGCAGGCGGGGGCAATCAGCCCCAGCATTTT.

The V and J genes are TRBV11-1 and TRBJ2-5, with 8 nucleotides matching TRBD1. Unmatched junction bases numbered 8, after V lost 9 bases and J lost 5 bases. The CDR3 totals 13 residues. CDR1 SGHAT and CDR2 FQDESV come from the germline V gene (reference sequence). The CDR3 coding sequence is TGTGCCAGAAGGACACAGGGGGTGGAGACCCAGTACTTC. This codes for CARRTQGVETQYF. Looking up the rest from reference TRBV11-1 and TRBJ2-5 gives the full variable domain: EAEVAQSPRYKITEKSQAVAFWCDPISGHATLYWYRQILGQGPELLVQFQDESVVDDSQLPKDRFSAERLKGVDSTLKIQPAELGDSAMYLCARRTQGVETQYFGPGTRLLVL.

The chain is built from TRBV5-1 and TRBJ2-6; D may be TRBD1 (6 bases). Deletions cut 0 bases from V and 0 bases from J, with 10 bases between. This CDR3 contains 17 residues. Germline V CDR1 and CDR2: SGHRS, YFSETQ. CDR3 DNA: TGCGCCAGCAGCTTGGAAGGGGGAAGCTCTGGGGCCAACGTCCTGACTTTC. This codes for CASSLEGGSSGANVLTF.

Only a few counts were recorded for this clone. CDR3 bases: TGTGCCAGCAGCCAAGGCGGGGGGTCCGGGGAGCTGTTTTTT. Translation: CASSQGGGSGELFF. This sequence joins TRBV4-2 and TRBJ2-2; TRBD2 agrees at 8 bases. With 1 base clipped from V and 6 bases from J, the junction kept 1 base outside the gene matches. Germline V gene sequence: CDR1 LGHNA, CDR2 YNFKEQ. The CDR3 spans 14 residues.

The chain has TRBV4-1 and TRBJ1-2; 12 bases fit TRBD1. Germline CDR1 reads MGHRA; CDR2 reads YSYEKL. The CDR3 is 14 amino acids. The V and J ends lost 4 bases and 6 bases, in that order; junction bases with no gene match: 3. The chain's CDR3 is CASSRDRGPDGYTF. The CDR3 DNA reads TGCGCCAGCAGCCGGGACAGGGGGCCCGATGGCTACACCTTC.

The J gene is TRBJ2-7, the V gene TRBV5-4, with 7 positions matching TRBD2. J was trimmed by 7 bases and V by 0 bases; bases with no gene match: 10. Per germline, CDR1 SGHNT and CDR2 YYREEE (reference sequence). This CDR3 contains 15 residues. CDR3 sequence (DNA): TGTGCCAGCAGCTTGGAGGCGGCGGGAGTGATGGAGCAGTACTTC. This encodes CASSLEAAGVMEQYF.

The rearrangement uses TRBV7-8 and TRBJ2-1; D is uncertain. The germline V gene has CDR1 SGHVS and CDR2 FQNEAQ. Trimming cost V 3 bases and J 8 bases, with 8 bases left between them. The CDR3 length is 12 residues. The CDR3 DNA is TGTGCCAGCAGCTTGCTGGACGATGAGCAGTTCTTC. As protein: CASSLLDDEQFF.

DNA for the CDR3: TGTGCCAGCAGTTTTGGCCCGCCGAGGGCCACAGATACGCAGTATTTT. This encodes CASSFGPPRATDTQYF. The rearrangement uses TRBV27 and TRBJ2-3, with D possibly TRBD2 on 5 matching bases. The V and J ends lost 3 bases and 2 bases respectively, with 15 bases between them. The CDR3 is 16 residues long. Germline CDR1 reads MNHEY; CDR2 reads SMNVEV (reference sequence).

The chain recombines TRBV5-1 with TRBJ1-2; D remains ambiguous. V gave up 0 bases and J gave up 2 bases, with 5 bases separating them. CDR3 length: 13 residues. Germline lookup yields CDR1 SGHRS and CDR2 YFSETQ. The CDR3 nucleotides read TGCGCCAGCAGCTTGGACGGAAACTATGGCTACACCTTC. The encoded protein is CASSLDGNYGYTF. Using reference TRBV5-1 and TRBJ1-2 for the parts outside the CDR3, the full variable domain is KAGVTQTPRYLIKTRGQQVTLSCSPISGHRSVSWYQQTPGQGLQFLFEYFSETQRNKGNFPGRFSGRQFSNSRSEMNVSTLELGDSALYLCASSLDGNYGYTFGSGTRLTVV.

The DNA for the CDR3 is TGTGCCAGCAGCCAAGGTTCACCGGGAACCTACTATGGCTACACCTTC. It specifies CASSQGSPGTYYGYTF. The chain carries TRBV14 and TRBJ1-2; D gene uncertain. Germline assignment: CDR1 SGHDN and CDR2 FVKESK. The CDR3 totals 16 residues. Trimming shortened V by 1 base and J by 3 bases, and 15 bases separated the two germline ends.

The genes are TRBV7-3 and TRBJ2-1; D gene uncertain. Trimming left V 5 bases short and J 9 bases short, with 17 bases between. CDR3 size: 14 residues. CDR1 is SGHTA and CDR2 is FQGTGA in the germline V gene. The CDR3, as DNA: TGTGCCAGCAGCACCCGACACGAGGTTGGTGAGCAGTTCTTC. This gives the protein CASSTRHEVGEQFF.

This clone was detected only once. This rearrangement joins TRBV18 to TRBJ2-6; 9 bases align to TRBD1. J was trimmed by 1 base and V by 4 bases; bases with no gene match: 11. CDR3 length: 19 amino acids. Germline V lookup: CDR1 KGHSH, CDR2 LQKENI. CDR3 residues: CASSRMVGQGFSGANVLTF. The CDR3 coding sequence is TGTGCCAGCTCACGAATGGTGGGACAGGGTTTTTCTGGGGCCAACGTCCTGACTTTC. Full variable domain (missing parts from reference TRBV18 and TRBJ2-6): NAGVMQNPRHLVRRRGQEARLRCSPMKGHSHVYWYRQLPEEGLKFMVYLQKENIIDESGMPKERFSAEFPKEGPSILRIQQVVRGDSAAYFCASSRMVGQGFSGANVLTFGAGSRLTVL.

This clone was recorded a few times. The CDR3 region has the DNA TGTGCCAGTCCTGAGGACAGGGAAAACTATGGCTACACCTTC. Residues: CASPEDRENYGYTF. V is TRBV19 and J is TRBJ1-2; 8 positions agree with TRBD1. V lost 8 bases to trimming and J lost 2 bases; unmatched junction nucleotides: 7. In germline, CDR1 is LNHDA, CDR2 SQIVND (reference sequence). This CDR3 region has 14 residues.

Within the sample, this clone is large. CDR3 in amino acids: CASSLFYRDGSSAGELFF. CDR3 in DNA: TGTGCCAGCAGTTTATTTTATAGGGACGGGAGTAGCGCCGGGGAGCTGTTTTTT. This chain links TRBV28 with TRBJ2-2, with TRBD2 as a possible D gene (6 bases). The CDR3 runs to 18 residues. Germline lookup yields CDR1 MDHEN and CDR2 SYDVKM. The ends were cut back, 1 base at V and 6 bases at J, with 21 bases in the middle.

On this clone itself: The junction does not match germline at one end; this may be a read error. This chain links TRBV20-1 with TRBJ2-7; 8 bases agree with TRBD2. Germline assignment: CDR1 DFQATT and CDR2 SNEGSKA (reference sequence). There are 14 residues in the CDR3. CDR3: CSASEPGGPHEQYF. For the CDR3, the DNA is TGCAGTGCTAGTGAGCCGGGAGGGCCGCACGAGCAGTACTTT.

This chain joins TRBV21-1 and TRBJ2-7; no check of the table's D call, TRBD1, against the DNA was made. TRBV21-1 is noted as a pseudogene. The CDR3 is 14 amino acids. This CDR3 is CARPQGHLSYEQYF. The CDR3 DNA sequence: TGTGCCAGGCCACAGGGGCACCTCTCCTACGAGCAGTACTTC.

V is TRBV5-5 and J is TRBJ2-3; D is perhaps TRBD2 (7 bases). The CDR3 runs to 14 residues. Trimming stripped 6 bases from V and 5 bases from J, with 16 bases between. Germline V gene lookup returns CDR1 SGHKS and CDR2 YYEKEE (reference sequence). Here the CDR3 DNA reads TGTGCCAGCACCCCGGAAGGGGGGGGAGATACGCAGTATTTT. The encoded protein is CASTPEGGGDTQYF.

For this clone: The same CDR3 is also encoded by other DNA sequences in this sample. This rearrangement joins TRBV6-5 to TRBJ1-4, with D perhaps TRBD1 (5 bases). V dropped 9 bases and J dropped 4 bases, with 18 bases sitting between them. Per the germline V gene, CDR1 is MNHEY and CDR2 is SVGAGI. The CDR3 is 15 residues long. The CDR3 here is CASSPEQVNNEKLFF. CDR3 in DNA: TGTGCCAGTAGTCCTGAACAGGTGAATAATGAAAAACTGTTTTTT.

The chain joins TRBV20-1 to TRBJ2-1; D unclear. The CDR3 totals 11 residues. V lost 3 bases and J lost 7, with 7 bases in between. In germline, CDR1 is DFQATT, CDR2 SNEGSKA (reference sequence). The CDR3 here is CSASDGNEQFF. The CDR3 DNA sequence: TGCAGTGCTAGCGACGGGAATGAGCAGTTCTTC.

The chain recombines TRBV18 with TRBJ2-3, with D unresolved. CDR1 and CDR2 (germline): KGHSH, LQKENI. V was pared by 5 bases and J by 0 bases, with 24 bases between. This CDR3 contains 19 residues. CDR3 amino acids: CASSRQSPRTNASTDTQYF. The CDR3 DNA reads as TGTGCCAGCTCAAGGCAATCACCCCGAACCAATGCTAGCACAGATACGCAGTATTTT.

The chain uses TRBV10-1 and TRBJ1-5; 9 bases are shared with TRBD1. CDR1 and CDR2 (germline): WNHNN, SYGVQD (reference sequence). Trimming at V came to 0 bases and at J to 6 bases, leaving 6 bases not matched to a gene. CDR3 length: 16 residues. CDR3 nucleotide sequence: TGCGCCAGCAGTGAGTCCCCGGGACAGGGAACTCAGCCCCAGCATTTT. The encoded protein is CASSESPGQGTQPQHF.

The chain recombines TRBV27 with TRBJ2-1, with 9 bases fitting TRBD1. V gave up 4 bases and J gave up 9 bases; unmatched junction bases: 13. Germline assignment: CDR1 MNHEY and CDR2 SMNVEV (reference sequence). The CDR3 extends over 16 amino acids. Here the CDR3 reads CASSSNRGRGNGEQFF. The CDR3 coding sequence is TGTGCCAGCAGTTCGAACAGGGGGCGCGGTAATGGTGAGCAGTTCTTC.

In nucleotides, the CDR3 is TGTGCCAGCAGCATTTCGGGGATTCCAGAGCAGTACTTC. Its translation is CASSISGIPEQYF. The J gene is TRBJ2-7, the V gene TRBV7-8; a possible D gene is TRBD2 (5 bases). V lost 5 bases and J 7 bases, leaving 15 bases between the germline ends. Germline V gives CDR1 SGHVS, CDR2 FQNEAQ. The CDR3 totals 13 residues.

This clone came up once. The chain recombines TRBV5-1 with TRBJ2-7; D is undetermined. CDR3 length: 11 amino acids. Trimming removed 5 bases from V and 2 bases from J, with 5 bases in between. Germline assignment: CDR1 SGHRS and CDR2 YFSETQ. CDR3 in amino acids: CASRETYEQYF. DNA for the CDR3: TGCGCCAGCAGAGAGACCTACGAGCAGTACTTC.

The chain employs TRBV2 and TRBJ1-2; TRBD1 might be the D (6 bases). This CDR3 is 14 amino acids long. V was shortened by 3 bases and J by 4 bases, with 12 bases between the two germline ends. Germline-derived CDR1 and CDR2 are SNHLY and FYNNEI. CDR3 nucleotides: TGTGCCAGCAGTGAGGTCGGGGGGCCCTATGGCTACACCTTC. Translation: CASSEVGGPYGYTF.

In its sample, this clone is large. The chain's CDR3 is CATSRVGGPSETEAFF. CDR3 bases: TGTGCCACCAGCAGAGTCGGGGGCCCGAGCGAAACTGAAGCTTTCTTT. The gene calls are TRBV15 and TRBJ1-1; the D gene is possibly TRBD1 (6 bases). Deletions cut 1 base from V and 5 bases from J, with 17 bases between. Per germline, CDR1 LNHNV and CDR2 YYDKDF (reference sequence). This CDR3 region has 16 residues.

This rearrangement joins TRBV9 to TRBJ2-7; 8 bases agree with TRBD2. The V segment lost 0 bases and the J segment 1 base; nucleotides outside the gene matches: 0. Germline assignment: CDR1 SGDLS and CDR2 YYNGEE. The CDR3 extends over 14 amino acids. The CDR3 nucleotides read TGTGCCAGCAGCGTAGGACTAGCGTCCTACGAGCAGTACTTC. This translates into CASSVGLASYEQYF. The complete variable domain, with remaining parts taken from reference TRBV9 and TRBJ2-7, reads DSGVTQTPKHLITATGQRVTLRCSPRSGDLSVYWYQQSLDQGLQFLIQYYNGEERAKGNILERFSAQQFPDLHSELNLSSLELGDSALYFCASSVGLASYEQYFGPGTRLTVT.